The source of this T cell receptor (beta chain) is a study of CD8 T cells in Susac syndrome (dated by TCRdb to about 2019). About the study as a whole: The study used repertoire sequencing to test whether antigen drove CD8+ T cell activation and differentiation in Susac syndrome. CD8+ T cell repertoire clonality was compared between some 12 healthy donors, around 14 Susac syndrome patients and 15 multiple sclerosis patients.

Study-wide conclusions, independent of this receptor: The TCR sequencing and HLA analysis was acknowledged to have included a relatively small number of individuals.

Peripheral blood CD8+ and CD4+ T cells from healthy donors, Susac syndrome patients and multiple sclerosis patients were profiled using high-throughput TCR beta sequencing. Treatment-naive patients with stable or active relapsing-remitting disease fulfilling revised McDonald criteria were used as multiple sclerosis controls. Bulk CD8+ and CD4+ T cells were purified magnetically by negative isolation, whereas CD8+ TEMRA cells were enriched by FACS. Blood was collected in EDTA tubes and processed within 24 hours, with PBMCs isolated through density gradient centrifugation. PBMCs destined for TCR sequencing were cryopreserved in liquid nitrogen and later thawed in a 37 °C water bath. Purity of sorted or isolated CD4+, CD8+ and CD8+ TEMRA cells was at least 90%. RNA was extracted with the RNeasy kit and roughly 0.5 to 1 ug was reverse transcribed using random hexamers. The immunoSEQ multiplex PCR assay, covering 54 Vbeta and 13 Jbeta segments, was used to amplify TCR beta CDR3 regions. PCR amplification bias was corrected by using a synthetic template baseline for primer optimization and computational correction. The authors' analysis ran thus. Reads were annotated to V, D and J genes according to IMGT and were analyzed with immunoSEQ Analyzer, with only productive sequences retained. Clonality was computed as one minus Shannon entropy normalized by log2 of the number of productive unique sequences. For each patient and control, public and private clones were evaluated among the 100 most prevalent clones. Clones were defined as Susac-specific when absent from the healthy and MS cohorts, from over 950 published viral clones and from other ImmuneACCESS disease sequences. The public reads were run again by TCRdb, first through fastp at Q25 and then through MiXCR, and only productive beta chains were kept. All rows with the same CDR3 protein become a single entry with the most common DNA and genes. The V and J calls and clone size are TCRdb's, not the authors'. Counted in this sample were some 300,000 distinct CDR3 sequences; approximately 85% of them appeared once. Of the sample, 0.2% to 0.25% falls within the top ten clones.

As concerns this clonotype: Which antigen it targets is not known. Per-nucleotide qualities are absent, and no much larger clonotype sits a single base away.

For CDR1 and CDR2, the germline V gene (reference sequence) lists MNHEY and SMNVEV. From its cysteine to its phenylalanine, the CDR3 spans 18 amino acids. The retained sequence is limited to the CDR3, 54 bases, with the frame set at the first base. Clipping removes 0 bases from V and 5 bases from J, with 15 as the unmatched junction base count. The V and J genes are TRBV27 and TRBJ2-5, with 7 bases matching TRBD2. The specimen sequenced was CD8+ T cells from PBMCs. This sequence originates from a human donor with multiple sclerosis. The sequenced DNA is TGTGCCAGCAGTTTATCGAAATCTACTAGCGAGAAGGTGGAGACCCAGTACTTC. Translated, this is CASSLSKSTSEKVETQYF.